This T cell receptor (beta chain) emerged from a study of cytomegalovirus exposure and HLA in healthy donors. General study points: It was confirmed in vitro that a few of the CMV-associated chains were specific for CMV antigens. The authors later linked a missense DCLRE1C variant to TCR beta V- and J-gene trimming. Later analysis revealed greater clonal expansion in HLA-associated TCR beta chains than in equally common others. Most observed TCR sequences were rare, whereas some public TCRs were detected in many donors.

In regard to this clone: Its antigen is still unknown.

The CDR3 contains 14 residues. With V trimmed by 5 bases and J by 8 bases, 9 bases remained unmatched. The germline V gene encodes CDR1 SGHTA and CDR2 FQGNSA. The primer mix had 60 Vbeta and 13 Jbeta primers. The repertoire was sequenced with immunoSEQ multiplex PCR; TCRdb's copy has only in-frame clones and lacks some. Of roughly 160,000 clones in the sample, 78% were seen once. Sequencing was carried out using PBMCs. The J gene is TRBJ1-2, the V gene TRBV7-2; 9 nucleotides agree with TRBD1. The clonotype was recovered from a woman aged 45-65 years in good health and CMV-seropositive. CDR3 sequence (DNA): TGTGCCAGCAGCCCCCGGGACAGGGTGTGGGGCTACACCTTC. Its translation is CASSPRDRVWGYTF. The whole variable domain, remainder taken from reference TRBV7-2 and TRBJ1-2, is GAGVSQSPSNKVTEKGKDVELRCDPISGHTALYWYRQSLGQGLEFLIYFQGNSAPDKSGLPSDRFSAERTGGSVSTLTIQRTQQEDSAVYLCASSPRDRVWGYTFGSGTRLTVV.